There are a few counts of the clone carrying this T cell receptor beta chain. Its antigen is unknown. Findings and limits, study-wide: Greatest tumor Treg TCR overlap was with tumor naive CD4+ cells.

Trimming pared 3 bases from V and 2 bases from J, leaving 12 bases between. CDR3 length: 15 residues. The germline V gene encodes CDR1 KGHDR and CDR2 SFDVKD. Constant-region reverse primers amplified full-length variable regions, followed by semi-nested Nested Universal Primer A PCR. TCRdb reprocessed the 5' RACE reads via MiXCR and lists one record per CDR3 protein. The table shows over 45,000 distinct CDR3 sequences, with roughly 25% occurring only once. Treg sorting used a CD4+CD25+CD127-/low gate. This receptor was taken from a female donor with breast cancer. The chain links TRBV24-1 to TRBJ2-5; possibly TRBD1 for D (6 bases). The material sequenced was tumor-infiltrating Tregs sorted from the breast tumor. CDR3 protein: CATSDAGVDQETQYF. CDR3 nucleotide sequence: TGTGCCACCAGTGATGCAGGGGTGGATCAAGAGACCCAGTACTTC.